Following are 5 T cell receptor beta chains from one sample sequenced in a study of blood T cell repertoires in COVID-19 (dated by TCRdb to 2020 to 2021). Preparation of the library involved the immunoSEQ multiplex PCR assay. TCRdb carries this immuneACCESS record with in-frame sequences only. Its versions omit some clonotypes, under half of them owing to an unresolved V gene in the studies checked, with the rest unexplained. This sample holds approximately 22,000 clones; around four fifths were observed only once. Almost 2.5% of the sample rests with the top ten. Material for sequencing was peripheral blood. The receptors were sampled from a woman aged 65 to 85 with COVID-19, enrolled during active disease.

The J gene is TRBJ2-3, the V gene TRBV4-1; D is possibly TRBD1 (7 bases). CDR1 is MGHRA and CDR2 is YSYEKL in the germline V gene. V lost 8 bases and J 11 bases, leaving 23 bases between the germline ends. There are 14 residues in the CDR3. Here the CDR3 DNA reads TGCGCCAGCGCTCCGGGAGACTATCAGGGGGGGCAGTATTTT. Protein product: CASAPGDYQGGQYF.

This clone was observed a few times. The chain joins TRBV6-5 to TRBJ1-5; tentative D call: TRBD1 (5 bases). Deletions cut 11 bases from V and 3 bases from J, with 11 bases between. Per germline, CDR1 MNHEY and CDR2 SVGAGI. The CDR3 covers 12 residues. The DNA of the CDR3 is TGTGCCGGGGCGCTGAACAATCAGCCCCAGCATTTT. This sequence encodes CAGALNNQPQHF.

The chain joins TRBV6-5 to TRBJ1-1, with 7 bases aligning to TRBD1. Germline V gives CDR1 MNHEY, CDR2 SVGAGI. V trimming: 5 bases; J trimming: 7 bases; junction bases outside the gene matches: 7. The CDR3 loop spans 13 amino acids. Here the CDR3 DNA reads TGTGCCAGCAGTAACAGGGGACACCGTGAAGCTTTCTTT. Translating gives CASSNRGHREAFF.

This chain joins TRBV2 and TRBJ2-1, with 9 bases fitting TRBD2. CDR3 length: 16 residues. The germline V gene encodes CDR1 SNHLY and CDR2 FYNNEI. The V segment lost 4 bases and the J segment 4 bases; nucleotides outside the gene matches: 8. The CDR3 DNA reads as TGTGCCAGCAGTGGGGGGCGAGCGGGAGGTTACAATGAGCAGTTCTTC. It is translated as CASSGGRAGGYNEQFF.

V and J are TRBV29-1 and TRBJ1-1, with D maybe TRBD1 (5 bases). V dropped 4 bases and J dropped 1 base, with 13 bases sitting between them. Germline values: CDR1 SQVTM, CDR2 ANQGSEA. This CDR3 comprises 14 residues. The DNA of the CDR3 is TGCAGCGTTGGCGTTGGGGCAGCGAACACTGAAGCTTTCTTT. It yields the protein CSVGVGAANTEAFF.